This is a list of T cell receptor beta chains from one sample in a study of blood T cell repertoires in COVID-19. Clones were sequenced by immunoSEQ multiplex PCR, and TCRdb holds only the in-frame ones, with some missing. The data show 160,000 or so clones, around 84% seen once. The sample taken for sequencing was peripheral blood. These receptors originate from a man aged 35-49 years with acute or convalescent COVID-19. CDR3s include the opening cysteine and the closing phenylalanine or tryptophan. Fields, in order: J gene, V gene, CDR3 protein.

j_call: TRBJ2-3; v_call: TRBV5-1; cdr3_aa: CASSQVDRSTDTQYF
j_call: TRBJ1-1; v_call: TRBV2; cdr3_aa: CASSERTGSNTEAFF
j_call: TRBJ1-2; v_call: TRBV30; cdr3_aa: CAWSDRGDYGYTF
j_call: TRBJ1-4; v_call: TRBV3-1/TRBV3-2; cdr3_aa: CASSPAGPRGGEKLFF
j_call: TRBJ2-7; v_call: TRBV1; cdr3_aa: CTSSQVVGQYEQYF
j_call: TRBJ1-1; v_call: TRBV3-1/TRBV3-2; cdr3_aa: CASSQVDRATEAFF
j_call: TRBJ1-6; v_call: TRBV2; cdr3_aa: CASSGLYSPLHF
j_call: TRBJ2-1; v_call: TRBV5-6; cdr3_aa: CASSLAGLAFNEQFF
j_call: TRBJ2-1; v_call: TRBV7-9; cdr3_aa: CASSLDQRGGGEQFF
j_call: TRBJ1-4; v_call: TRBV7-9; cdr3_aa: CASTNLDRGMDSIATNEKLFF
j_call: TRBJ1-1; v_call: TRBV5-4; cdr3_aa: CASSADINTEAFF
j_call: TRBJ2-1; v_call: TRBV6-5; cdr3_aa: CASSYQRGGNNEQFF
j_call: TRBJ1-3; v_call: TRBV7-8; cdr3_aa: CASSPQRTGYGAGNTIYF
j_call: TRBJ1-6; v_call: TRBV9; cdr3_aa: CASSAGTGNSPLHF
j_call: TRBJ1-2; v_call: TRBV7-3; cdr3_aa: CASSLGQGYGYTF
j_call: TRBJ2-2; v_call: TRBV2; cdr3_aa: CASSVGSTGELFF
j_call: TRBJ1-5; v_call: TRBV28; cdr3_aa: CATIENSRNQPQHF
j_call: TRBJ2-7; v_call: TRBV2; cdr3_aa: CASSGDRGEQYF
j_call: TRBJ1-1; v_call: TRBV2; cdr3_aa: CASSGNSLNTEAFF
j_call: TRBJ1-6; v_call: TRBV6-5; cdr3_aa: CASGSVDSPLHF
j_call: TRBJ2-5; v_call: TRBV15; cdr3_aa: CATSPRGGLADQETQYF
j_call: TRBJ1-2; v_call: TRBV5-6; cdr3_aa: CASSSGFSYTF
j_call: TRBJ1-1; v_call: TRBV2; cdr3_aa: CASKGGTGDTEAFF
j_call: TRBJ2-5; v_call: TRBV6-5; cdr3_aa: CASRPGGPGETQYF
j_call: TRBJ1-5; v_call: TRBV6-1; cdr3_aa: CASSEERLNQPQHF
j_call: TRBJ2-3; v_call: TRBV5-6; cdr3_aa: CASSSDRGLTDTQYF
j_call: TRBJ1-1; v_call: TRBV6-5; cdr3_aa: CASRIGPGQYTEAFF
j_call: TRBJ1-3; v_call: TRBV5-5; cdr3_aa: CASSLAGGNSGNTIYF
j_call: TRBJ2-5; v_call: TRBV2; cdr3_aa: CASSVPGLAGQETQYF
j_call: TRBJ2-3; v_call: TRBV7-6; cdr3_aa: CASSLTEGATDTQYF
j_call: TRBJ2-1; v_call: TRBV5-4; cdr3_aa: CASSGRLAGNHNEQFF
j_call: TRBJ1-6; v_call: TRBV6-5; cdr3_aa: CASRFRDSPLHF
j_call: TRBJ2-1; v_call: TRBV21-1; cdr3_aa: CASSKGGFTYNEQFF
j_call: TRBJ2-3; v_call: TRBV12-2; cdr3_aa: CASRLASSRPRGRTDTQYF
j_call: TRBJ1-4; v_call: TRBV3-1/TRBV3-2; cdr3_aa: CASSLHDSFNEKLFF
j_call: TRBJ1-2; v_call: TRBV29-1; cdr3_aa: CSVDLTGTGTYGYTF
j_call: TRBJ1-2; v_call: TRBV7-3; cdr3_aa: CASSMPGQGMDGYTF
j_call: TRBJ1-3; v_call: TRBV25-1; cdr3_aa: CASSGPGTAGNTIYF
j_call: TRBJ1-5; v_call: TRBV12-3/TRBV12-4; cdr3_aa: CASSSGSNQPQHF
j_call: TRBJ1-5; v_call: TRBV6-1; cdr3_aa: CASSASFAQGGQPQHF
j_call: TRBJ1-2; v_call: TRBV27; cdr3_aa: CASSSRQGSGGYTF
j_call: TRBJ1-5; v_call: TRBV6-1; cdr3_aa: CASSDWADQPQHF
j_call: TRBJ1-1; v_call: TRBV3-1/TRBV3-2; cdr3_aa: CASSRKLGDTEAFF
j_call: TRBJ1-1; v_call: TRBV7-9; cdr3_aa: CASSPDRNGAEAFF
j_call: TRBJ2-6; v_call: TRBV5-5; cdr3_aa: CASSFVIYSGANVLTF
j_call: TRBJ1-2; v_call: TRBV9; cdr3_aa: CASSPTGQGYGYTF
j_call: TRBJ2-2; v_call: TRBV7-9; cdr3_aa: CASSSPSWTGKAGELFF
j_call: TRBJ2-6; v_call: TRBV2; cdr3_aa: CASSEASRRSGANVLTF
j_call: TRBJ2-7; v_call: TRBV2; cdr3_aa: CASRSSGGGEQYF
j_call: TRBJ1-6; v_call: TRBV6-1; cdr3_aa: CASSESFVAGNSPLHF
j_call: TRBJ1-6; v_call: TRBV7-6; cdr3_aa: CASSPTMGQSTSSYNSPLHF
j_call: TRBJ1-1; v_call: TRBV19; cdr3_aa: CASSLRSEAFF
j_call: TRBJ2-1; v_call: TRBV6-2/TRBV6-3; cdr3_aa: CASSLDLFYEQFF
j_call: TRBJ1-2; v_call: TRBV9; cdr3_aa: CASTTNRDGYTF